This T cell receptor beta chain is drawn from a study of blood T cell repertoires in COVID-19. Across the study: Specimens from acute and convalescent COVID-19 originated in the United States, Italy and Spain. Nucleic acid was either cDNA or gDNA, and it came from T cells, B-cell-depleted T cells, or PBMCs.

Repertoires were generated with immunoSEQ multiplex PCR, while TCRdb's copy carries only in-frame clones and drops some. Altogether around 300,000 clones are present, 75% to 95% being singletons, with the ten largest covering around 1.1%. Membership in each cohort depended on participant-reported clinical history. The source material was PBMCs or T cells enriched from blood (not recorded which). This clonotype was sampled from a woman aged 30 to 39 who had recovered from COVID-19.

DNA for the CDR3: TGTGCCAGCAGCTTGGCTGGGAGGGTGGGGGAGACCCAGTACTTC. This encodes CASSLAGRVGETQYF. The rearrangement uses TRBV5-6 and TRBJ2-5; TRBD2 matches 7 bases. V dropped 0 bases and J dropped 5; count of bases not matched to a gene: 7. The CDR3 contains 15 residues. Looked up from germline, CDR1 is SGHDT and CDR2 is YYEEEE.